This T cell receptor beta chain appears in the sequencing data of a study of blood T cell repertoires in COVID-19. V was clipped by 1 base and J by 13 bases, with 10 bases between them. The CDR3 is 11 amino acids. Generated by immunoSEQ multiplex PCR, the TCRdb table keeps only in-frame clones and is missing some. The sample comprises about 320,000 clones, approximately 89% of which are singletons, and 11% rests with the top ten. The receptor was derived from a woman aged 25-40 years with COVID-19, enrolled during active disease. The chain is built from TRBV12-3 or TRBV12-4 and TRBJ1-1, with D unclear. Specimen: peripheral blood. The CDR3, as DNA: TGTGCCAGCAGTTTAGGACGGAGGCTTTTCTTT. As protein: CASSLGRRLFF.